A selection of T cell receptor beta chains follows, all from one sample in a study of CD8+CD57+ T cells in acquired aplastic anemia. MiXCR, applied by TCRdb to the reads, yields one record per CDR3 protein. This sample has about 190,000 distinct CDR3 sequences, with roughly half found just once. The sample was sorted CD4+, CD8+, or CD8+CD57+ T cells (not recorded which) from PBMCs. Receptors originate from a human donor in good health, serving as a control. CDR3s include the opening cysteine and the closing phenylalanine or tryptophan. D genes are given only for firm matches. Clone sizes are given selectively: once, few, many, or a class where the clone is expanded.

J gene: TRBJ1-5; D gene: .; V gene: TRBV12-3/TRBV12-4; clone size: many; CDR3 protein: CASTDSYNQPQHF; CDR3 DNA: TGTGCCAGCACCGACAGTTACAATCAGCCCCAGCATTTT
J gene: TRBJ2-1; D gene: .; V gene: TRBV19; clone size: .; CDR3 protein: CASSSLIPGVQFF; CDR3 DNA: TGTGCCAGTAGTAGCCTGATTCCAGGGGTGCAGTTCTTC
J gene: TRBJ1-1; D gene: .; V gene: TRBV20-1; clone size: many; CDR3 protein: CSARESGVNTEAFF; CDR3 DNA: TGCAGTGCTAGAGAGTCAGGAGTGAACACTGAAGCTTTCTTT
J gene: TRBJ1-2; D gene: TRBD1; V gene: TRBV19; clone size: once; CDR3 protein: CANLLLRDRYGYTF; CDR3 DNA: TGTGCCAATCTTCTCCTCCGGGACAGGTATGGCTACACCTTC
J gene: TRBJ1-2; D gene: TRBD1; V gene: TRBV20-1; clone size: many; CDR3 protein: CSARLPLTGGRYGYTF; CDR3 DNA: TGCAGTGCTAGACTACCTTTGACAGGGGGTCGGTATGGCTACACCTTC
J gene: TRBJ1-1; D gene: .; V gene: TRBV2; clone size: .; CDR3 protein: CASRGWGDHTEAFF; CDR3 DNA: TGTGCCAGCAGGGGATGGGGAGATCACACTGAAGCTTTCTTT
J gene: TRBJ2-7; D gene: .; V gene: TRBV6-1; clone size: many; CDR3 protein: CASSQLWDTQYEQYF; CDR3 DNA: TGTGCCAGCAGTCAGCTCTGGGACACCCAATACGAGCAGTACTTC
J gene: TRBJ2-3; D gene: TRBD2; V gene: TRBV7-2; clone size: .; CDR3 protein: CASSFPPYGHITSVPPDTQYF; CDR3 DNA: TGTGCCAGCAGCTTCCCGCCGTACGGTCACATCACTAGCGTCCCCCCAGATACGCAGTATTTT
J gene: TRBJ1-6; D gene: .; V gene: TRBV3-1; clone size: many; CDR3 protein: CASSLKSGNSPLHF; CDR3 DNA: TGTGCCAGCAGCCTGAAGTCAGGGAATTCACCCCTCCACTTT
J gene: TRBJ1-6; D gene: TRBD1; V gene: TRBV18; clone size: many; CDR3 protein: CASSLQGARNSPLHF; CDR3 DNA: TGTGCCAGCTCACTACAGGGGGCGCGGAATTCACCCCTCCACTTT
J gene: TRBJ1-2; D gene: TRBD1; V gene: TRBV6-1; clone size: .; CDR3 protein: CASSGTGQANYGYTF; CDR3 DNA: TGTGCCAGCAGTGGGACAGGGCAAGCTAACTATGGCTACACCTTC